This TCR beta chain was identified during a study of somatic mutations in cytotoxic T cells in rheumatoid arthritis. Looking at the study overall: Among the T-cell populations stained with V beta antibodies, some were separated by flow sorting at nearly 100% purity, including V beta1+ cells whose TCRB was sequenced.

The protocol was immunoSEQ multiplex PCR, while the TCRdb copy is restricted to in-frame clones and leaves out a portion. The sample includes about 10,000 clones, under 85% of them seen just once. Germline V gene lookup returns CDR1 MNHEY and CDR2 SVGAGI. V was clipped by 2 bases and J by 5 bases, with 6 bases between them. This CDR3 is 13 amino acids long. The sequence derives from a man aged 45-60 years in good health. The chain employs TRBV6-5 and TRBJ2-2; possible D gene TRBD2, 6 bases. Sample: CD8+ T cells sorted from blood. The CDR3 is CASSYGGTGELFF. Here the CDR3 DNA reads TGTGCCAGCAGTTACGGAGGGACCGGGGAGCTGTTTTTT.